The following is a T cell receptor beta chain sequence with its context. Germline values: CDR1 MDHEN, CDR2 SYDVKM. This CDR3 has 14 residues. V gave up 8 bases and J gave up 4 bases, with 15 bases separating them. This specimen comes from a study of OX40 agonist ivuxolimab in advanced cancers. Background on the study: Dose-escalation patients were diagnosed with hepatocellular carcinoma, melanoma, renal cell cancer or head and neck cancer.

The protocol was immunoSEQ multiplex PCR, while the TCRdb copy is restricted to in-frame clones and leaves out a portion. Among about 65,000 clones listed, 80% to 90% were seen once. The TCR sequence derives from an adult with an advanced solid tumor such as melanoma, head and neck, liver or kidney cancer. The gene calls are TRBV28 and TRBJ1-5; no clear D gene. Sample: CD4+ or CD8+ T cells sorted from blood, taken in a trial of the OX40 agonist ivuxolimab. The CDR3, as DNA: TGTGCCAGCTTGAAGCCCGTTGGGAATCAGCCCCAGCATTTT. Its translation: CASLKPVGNQPQHF.